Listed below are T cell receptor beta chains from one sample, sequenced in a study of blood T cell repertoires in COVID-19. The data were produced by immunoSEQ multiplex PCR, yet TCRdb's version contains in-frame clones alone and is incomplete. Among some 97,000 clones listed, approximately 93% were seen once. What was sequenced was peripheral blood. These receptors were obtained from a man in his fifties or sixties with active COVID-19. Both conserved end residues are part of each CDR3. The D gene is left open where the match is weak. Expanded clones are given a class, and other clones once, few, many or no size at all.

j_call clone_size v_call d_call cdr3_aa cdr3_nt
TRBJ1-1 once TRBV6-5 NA CASSYSPGQAFF TGTGCCAGCAGTTACTCTCCAGGGCAGGCTTTCTTT
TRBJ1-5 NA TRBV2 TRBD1 CASSFGQGNQPQHF TGTGCCAGCAGTTTCGGACAGGGAAATCAGCCCCAGCATTTT
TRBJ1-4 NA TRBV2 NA CASSGQGQANEKLFF TGTGCCAGCAGTGGTCAGGGGCAGGCTAATGAAAAACTGTTTTTT
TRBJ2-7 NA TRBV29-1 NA CSVEERYEQYF TGCAGCGTTGAAGAGAGGTACGAGCAGTACTTC
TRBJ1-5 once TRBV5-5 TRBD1 CASSLGADRVSNQPQHF TGTGCCAGCAGCTTGGGGGCGGACAGGGTGAGCAATCAGCCCCAGCATTTT
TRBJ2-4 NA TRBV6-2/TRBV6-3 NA CASSYLNRVYGKNIQYF TGTGCCAGCAGTTACCTAAACAGGGTTTATGGCAAAAACATTCAGTACTTC
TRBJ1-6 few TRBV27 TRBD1 CASSSVQGQGPNSPLHF TGTGCCAGCAGTTCCGTCCAGGGACAGGGTCCGAATTCACCCCTCCACTTT
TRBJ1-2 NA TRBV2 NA CASSDRGLANYGYTF TGTGCCAGCAGTGACCGGGGTCTAGCTAACTATGGCTACACCTTC
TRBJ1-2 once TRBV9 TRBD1 CASSQGGLSGYTF TGTGCCAGCAGTCAAGGGGGCCTCTCGGGCTACACCTTC
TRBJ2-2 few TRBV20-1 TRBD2 CSASGGGGGELFF TGCAGTGCTAGTGGCGGGGGGGGCGGGGAGCTGTTTTTT
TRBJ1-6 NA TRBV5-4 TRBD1 CASSSDRGVSPLHF TGTGCCAGCAGCTCGGACAGGGGGGTTTCACCCCTCCACTTT
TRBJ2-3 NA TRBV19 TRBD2 CASSLLAAPTDTQYF TGTGCCAGTAGCTTACTAGCGGCCCCCACAGATACGCAGTATTTT
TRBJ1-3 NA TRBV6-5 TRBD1 CASRETGGRGNTIYF TGTGCCAGCAGAGAGACAGGGGGCAGGGGAAACACCATATATTTT
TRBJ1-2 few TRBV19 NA CASSIRSQGFYGYTF TGTGCCAGTAGTATAAGAAGTCAGGGATTCTATGGCTACACCTTC
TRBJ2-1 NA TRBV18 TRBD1 CASSPRQGDLGSYNEQFF TGTGCCAGCTCACCACGCCAGGGGGATTTAGGCTCCTACAATGAGCAGTTCTTC
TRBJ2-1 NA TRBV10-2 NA CASSGTTYNEQFF TGCGCCAGCAGTGGAACTACCTACAATGAGCAGTTCTTC
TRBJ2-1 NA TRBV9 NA CASSVAGWAYNEQFF TGTGCCAGCAGCGTAGCAGGGTGGGCCTACAATGAGCAGTTCTTC
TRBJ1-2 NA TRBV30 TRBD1 CACSQGVIAGYTF TGTGCCTGCTCACAGGGGGTCATAGCCGGCTACACCTTC
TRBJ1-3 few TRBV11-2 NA CASSNRQGSGNTIYF TGTGCCAGCAGCAACCGCCAGGGCTCTGGAAACACCATATATTTT
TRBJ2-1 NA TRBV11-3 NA CASSFGQSAYNEQFF TGTGCCAGCAGCTTTGGGCAGAGTGCTTACAATGAGCAGTTCTTC
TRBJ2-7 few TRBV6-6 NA CASRRDLGSYEQYF TGTGCCAGCAGGCGCGATCTAGGCTCCTACGAGCAGTACTTC
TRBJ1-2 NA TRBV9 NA CASSVAGVDYGYTF TGTGCCAGCAGCGTAGCCGGGGTCGACTATGGCTACACCTTC
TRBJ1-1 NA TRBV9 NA CASSANSLNTEAFF TGTGCCAGCAGCGCCAACAGTTTGAACACTGAAGCTTTCTTT
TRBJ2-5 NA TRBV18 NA CASSPNRRETQYF TGTGCCAGCTCACCGAACAGAAGAGAGACCCAGTACTTC
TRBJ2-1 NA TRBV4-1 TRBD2 CASSQDSGTSGGAAHNEQFF TGCGCCAGCAGCCAAGACTCGGGGACTAGCGGGGGGGCTGCCCACAATGAGCAGTTCTTC
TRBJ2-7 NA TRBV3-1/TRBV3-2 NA CASKDNRISYEQYF TGTGCCAGCAAAGACAATAGGATCTCCTACGAGCAGTACTTC
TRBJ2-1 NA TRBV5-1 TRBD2 CASSSGLAGDREQFF TGCGCCAGCAGTTCCGGACTAGCGGGAGATCGAGAGCAGTTCTTC
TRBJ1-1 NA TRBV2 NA CASSTMTEAFF TGTGCCAGCAGTACAATGACTGAAGCTTTCTTT
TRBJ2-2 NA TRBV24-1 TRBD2 CATSDFPGGGSTGELFF TGTGCCACCAGTGATTTCCCCGGGGGGGGTAGCACCGGGGAGCTGTTTTTT
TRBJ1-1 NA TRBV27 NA CASSLIAGDTEAFF TGTGCCAGCAGTTTAATCGCAGGGGACACTGAAGCTTTCTTT
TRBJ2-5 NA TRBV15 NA CATSGLQGGETQYF TGTGCCACCAGCGGCCTGCAGGGAGGAGAGACCCAGTACTTC
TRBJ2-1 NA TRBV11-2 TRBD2 CASSLASGGANEQFF TGTGCCAGCAGCTTAGCAAGCGGGGGGGCTAATGAGCAGTTCTTC
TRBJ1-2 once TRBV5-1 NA CASSPGPGTNYGYTF TGCGCCAGCAGCCCGGGACCGGGGACAAACTATGGCTACACCTTC
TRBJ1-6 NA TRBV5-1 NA CASSPEVSYNSPLHF TGCGCCAGCAGCCCAGAAGTCTCCTATAATTCACCCCTCCACTTT
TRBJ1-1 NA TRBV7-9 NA CASSFSGGAEAFF TGTGCCAGCAGCTTTTCGGGGGGAGCTGAAGCTTTCTTT
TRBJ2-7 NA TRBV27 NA CASSFGEGYEQYF TGTGCCAGCAGTTTTGGCGAGGGCTACGAGCAGTACTTC
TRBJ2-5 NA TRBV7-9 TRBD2 CASSLVSLREASQETQYF TGTGCCAGCAGCTTAGTGTCTTTGCGGGAGGCTTCCCAAGAGACCCAGTACTTC
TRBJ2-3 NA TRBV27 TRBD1 CASRPGTGGAGTDTQYF TGTGCCAGCAGACCCGGGACAGGGGGCGCCGGGACAGATACGCAGTATTTT
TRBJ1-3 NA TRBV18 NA CASSLQGNSIVNTIYF TGTGCCAGCTCCCTCCAGGGGAACTCCATCGTGAACACCATATATTTT
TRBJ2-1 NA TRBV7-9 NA CASSRTEVVGEQFF TGTGCCAGCAGCAGAACCGAGGTGGTCGGTGAGCAGTTCTTC
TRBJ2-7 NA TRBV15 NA CATSRFGGRIISYEQYF TGTGCCACCAGCAGGTTCGGGGGGCGGATTATATCCTACGAGCAGTACTTC
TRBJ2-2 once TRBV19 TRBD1 CASSPKTLRDRGLYGELFF TGTGCCAGTAGTCCGAAGACCCTCCGGGACAGGGGGCTTTACGGGGAGCTGTTTTTT